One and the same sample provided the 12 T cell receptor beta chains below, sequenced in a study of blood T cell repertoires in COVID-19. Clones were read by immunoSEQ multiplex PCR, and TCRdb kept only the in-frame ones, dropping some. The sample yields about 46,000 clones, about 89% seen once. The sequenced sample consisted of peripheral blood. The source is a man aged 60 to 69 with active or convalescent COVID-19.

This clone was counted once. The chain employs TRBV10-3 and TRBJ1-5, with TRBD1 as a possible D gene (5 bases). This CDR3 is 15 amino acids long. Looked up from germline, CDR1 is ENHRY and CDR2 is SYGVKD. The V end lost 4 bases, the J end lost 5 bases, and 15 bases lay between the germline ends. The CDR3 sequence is CAISAVQTQDQPQHF. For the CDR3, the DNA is TGTGCCATCAGTGCCGTTCAGACACAGGATCAGCCCCAGCATTTT.

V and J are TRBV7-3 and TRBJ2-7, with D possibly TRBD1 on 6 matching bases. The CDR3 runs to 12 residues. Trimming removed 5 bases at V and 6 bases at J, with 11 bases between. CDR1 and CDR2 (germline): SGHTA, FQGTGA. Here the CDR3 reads CASSLKGGEQYF. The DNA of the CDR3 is TGTGCCAGCAGCCTTAAAGGGGGCGAGCAGTACTTC.

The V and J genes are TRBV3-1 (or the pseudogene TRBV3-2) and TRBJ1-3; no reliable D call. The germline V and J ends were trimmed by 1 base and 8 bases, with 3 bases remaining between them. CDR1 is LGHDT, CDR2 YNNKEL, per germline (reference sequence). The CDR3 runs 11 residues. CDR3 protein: CASSQAYTIYF. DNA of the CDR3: TGTGCCAGCAGCCAAGCATACACCATATATTTT.

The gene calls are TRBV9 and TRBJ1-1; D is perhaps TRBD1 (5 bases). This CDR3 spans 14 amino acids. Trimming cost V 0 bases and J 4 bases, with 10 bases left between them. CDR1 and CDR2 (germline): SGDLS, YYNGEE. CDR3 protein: CASSVEGQGTEAFF. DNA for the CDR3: TGTGCCAGCAGCGTAGAAGGGCAGGGCACTGAAGCTTTCTTT.

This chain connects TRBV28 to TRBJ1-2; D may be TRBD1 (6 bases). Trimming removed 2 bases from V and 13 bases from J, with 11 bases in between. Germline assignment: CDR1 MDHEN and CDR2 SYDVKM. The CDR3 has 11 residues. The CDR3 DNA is TGTGCCAGCAGTTTAATCGGGACATCCACCTTC. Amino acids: CASSLIGTSTF.

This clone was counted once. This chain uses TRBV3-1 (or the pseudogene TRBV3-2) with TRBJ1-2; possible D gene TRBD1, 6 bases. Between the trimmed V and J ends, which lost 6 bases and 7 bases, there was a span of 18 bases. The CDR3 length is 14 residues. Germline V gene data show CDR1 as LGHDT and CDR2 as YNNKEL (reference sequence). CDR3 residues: CASRDSFARPGYTF. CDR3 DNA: TGTGCCAGCAGGGACAGTTTTGCCCGACCTGGCTACACCTTC.

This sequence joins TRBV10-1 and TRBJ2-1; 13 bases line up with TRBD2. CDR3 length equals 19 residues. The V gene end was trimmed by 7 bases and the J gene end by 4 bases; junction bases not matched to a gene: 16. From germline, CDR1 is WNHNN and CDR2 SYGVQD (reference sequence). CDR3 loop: CASISRLAGGQDGYNEQFF. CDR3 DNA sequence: TGCGCCAGCATTTCGAGACTAGCGGGGGGCCAGGATGGATACAATGAGCAGTTCTTC.

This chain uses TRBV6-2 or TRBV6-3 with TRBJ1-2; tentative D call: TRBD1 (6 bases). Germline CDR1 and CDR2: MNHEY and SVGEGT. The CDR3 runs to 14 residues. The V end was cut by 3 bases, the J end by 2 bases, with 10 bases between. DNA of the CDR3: TGTGCCAGCAGTTATCGGACAGCGAACTATGGCTACACCTTC. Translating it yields CASSYRTANYGYTF.

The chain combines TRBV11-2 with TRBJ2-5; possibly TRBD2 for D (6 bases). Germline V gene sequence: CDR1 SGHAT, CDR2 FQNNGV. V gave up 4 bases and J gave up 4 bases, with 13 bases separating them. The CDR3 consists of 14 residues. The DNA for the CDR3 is TGTGCCAGCAGCTCCCGGAGGGGCGGAGAGACCCAGTACTTC. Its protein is CASSSRRGGETQYF.

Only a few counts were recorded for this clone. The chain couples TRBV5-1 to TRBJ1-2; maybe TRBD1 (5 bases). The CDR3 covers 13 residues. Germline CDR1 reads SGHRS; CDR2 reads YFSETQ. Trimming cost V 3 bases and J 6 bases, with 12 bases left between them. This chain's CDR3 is CASSSSGWDGYTF. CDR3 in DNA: TGCGCCAGCAGCTCATCAGGGTGGGATGGCTACACCTTC.

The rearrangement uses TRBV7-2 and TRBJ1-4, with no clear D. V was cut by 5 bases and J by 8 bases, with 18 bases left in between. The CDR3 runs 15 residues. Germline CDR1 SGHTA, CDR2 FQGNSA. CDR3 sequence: CASSAKQSPNEKLFF. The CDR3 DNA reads TGTGCCAGCAGCGCAAAACAATCGCCCAACGAAAAACTGTTTTTT.

The CDR3 nucleotides read TGTGCCAGCAGCCATGGTGGGGGGGCCGGTTACAATGAGCAGTTCTTC. The encoded protein is CASSHGGGAGYNEQFF. This chain uses TRBV5-4 with TRBJ2-1; possibly TRBD2 for D (7 bases). Germline V gene data show CDR1 as SGHNT and CDR2 as YYREEE (reference sequence). The CDR3 has 16 amino acids. Trimming cost V 4 bases and J 4 bases, with 18 bases left between them.